This is a list of T cell receptor beta chains from one sample in a study of T cell clones after liver transplantation. Generated by immunoSEQ multiplex PCR, the TCRdb table keeps only in-frame clones and is missing some. The sample lists 95,000 to 110,000 clones; 80% to 90% were seen once. The sequencing used CD4+ T cells from blood, collected approximately 45 months after liver transplant. Every receptor here comes from a human patient who received a liver transplant. These T cells may partly come from the graft donor. The CDR3 runs from the conserved cysteine through the conserved F or W. D genes are given only for firm matches.

CDR3 length | V gene | D gene | CDR3 protein
14 | TRBV7-2 | TRBD1 | CASSPQGQGEGYTF
11 | TRBV6-1 | . | CASSEVGPQHF
17 | TRBV7-8 | . | CASSLLSRGPFGNTIYF
16 | TRBV6-1 | . | CASSERRGYGDTEAFF
17 | TRBV27 | TRBD1 | CASSLRGQEPSYNEQFF
12 | TRBV2 | TRBD2 | CASLAVRPVLFF
16 | TRBV27 | TRBD2 | CASSPAGTRAVYEQYF
16 | TRBV4-3 | . | CASSQAGQANNSPLHF
14 | TRBV7-2 | TRBD1 | CASSFSGTGYGYTF
13 | TRBV5-1 | . | CASSRPGAYEQYF
17 | TRBV6-1 | TRBD1 | CASSEGGYRGSYNEQFF
13 | TRBV5-6 | . | CASSLDAGDEAFF
14 | TRBV9 | . | CASSVEWANTEAFF
15 | TRBV28 | . | CASSLGGQGLREQYF
16 | TRBV19 | . | CATEGVTDPVNTEAFF
15 | TRBV6-6 | . | CASSPSGASNQPQHF
15 | TRBV6-1 | . | CASRQVRQVTGELFF
14 | TRBV7-2 | TRBD1 | CASSLAGGTDGYTF
13 | TRBV6-5 | . | CASSRDPNQPQHF
14 | TRBV10-3 | . | CAISELEGNTEAFF
18 | TRBV19 | TRBD1 | CASSISRQGGLSGNTIYF
15 | TRBV7-2 | TRBD1 | CASSFRQGANSPLHF